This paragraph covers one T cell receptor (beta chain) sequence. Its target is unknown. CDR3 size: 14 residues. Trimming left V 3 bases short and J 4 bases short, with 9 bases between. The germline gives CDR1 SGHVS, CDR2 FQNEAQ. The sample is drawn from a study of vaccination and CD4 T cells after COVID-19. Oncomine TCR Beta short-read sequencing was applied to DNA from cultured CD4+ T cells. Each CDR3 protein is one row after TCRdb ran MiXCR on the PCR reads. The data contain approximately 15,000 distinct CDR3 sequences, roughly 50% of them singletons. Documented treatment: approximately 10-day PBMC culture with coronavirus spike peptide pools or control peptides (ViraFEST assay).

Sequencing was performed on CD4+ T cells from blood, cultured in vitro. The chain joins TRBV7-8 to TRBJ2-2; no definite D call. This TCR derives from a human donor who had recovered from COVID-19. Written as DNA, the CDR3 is TGTGCCAGCAGCTTCTGGGAACGCACCGGGGAGCTGTTTTTT. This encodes CASSFWERTGELFF. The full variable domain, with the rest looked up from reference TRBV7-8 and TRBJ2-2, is GAGVSQSPRYKVAKRGQDVALRCDPISGHVSLFWYQQALGQGPEFLTYFQNEAQLDKSGLPSDRFFAERPEGSVSTLKIQRTQQEDSAVYLCASSFWERTGELFFGEGSRLTVL.